This T cell receptor beta chain was retrieved from a study of early T cells in non-severe SARS-CoV-2 infection. Study-level information: The chains were unpaired, and the sequenced material was bulk RNA from unsorted whole blood.

The study, taken as a whole, reports: Private and CD4 specificities were missed by VDJdb matching, skewed to anti-spike CD8.

This clonotype was seen a single time. Its antigen is unknown. The CDR3 spans 15 residues. Per the germline V gene, CDR1 is SQVTM and CDR2 is ANQGSEA. The V and J ends lost 1 base and 2 bases respectively, with 13 bases between them. Tagging with unique molecular identifiers was applied to individual cDNA molecules. One entry per CDR3 protein, called by TCRdb with MiXCR from the 5' RACE reads. The sample lists some 71,000 distinct CDR3 sequences; approximately 14% were seen once. This TCR came from an adult who was a healthcare worker with PCR-confirmed SARS-CoV-2 infection or an uninfected control (not recorded which). The sequenced sample consisted of whole blood. The chain carries TRBV29-1 and TRBJ2-3, with D tentatively TRBD1 (5 bases). As DNA, the CDR3 is TGCAGCGTTGAAGGGGGCCAAGCCGTCACAGATACGCAGTATTTT. Encoded protein: CSVEGGQAVTDTQYF.